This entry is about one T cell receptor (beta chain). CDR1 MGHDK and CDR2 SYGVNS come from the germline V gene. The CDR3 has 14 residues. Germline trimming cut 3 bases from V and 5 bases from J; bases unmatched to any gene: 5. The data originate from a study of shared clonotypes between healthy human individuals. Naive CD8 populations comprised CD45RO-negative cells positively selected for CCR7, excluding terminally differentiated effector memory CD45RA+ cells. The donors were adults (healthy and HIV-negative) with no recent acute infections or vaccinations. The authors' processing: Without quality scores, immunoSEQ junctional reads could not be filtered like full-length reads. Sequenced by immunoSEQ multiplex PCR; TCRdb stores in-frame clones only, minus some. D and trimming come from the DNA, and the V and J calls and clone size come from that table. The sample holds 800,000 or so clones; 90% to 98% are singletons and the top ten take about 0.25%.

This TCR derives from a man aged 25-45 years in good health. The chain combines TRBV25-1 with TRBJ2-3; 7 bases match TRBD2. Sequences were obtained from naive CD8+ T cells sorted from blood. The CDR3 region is CASSDRGVIDTQYF. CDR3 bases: TGTGCCAGCAGTGATCGGGGGGTAATAGATACGCAGTATTTT. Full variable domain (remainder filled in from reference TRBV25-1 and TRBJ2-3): EADIYQTPRYLVIGTGKKITLECSQTMGHDKMYWYQQDPGMELHLIHYSYGVNSTEKGDLSSESTVSRIRTEHFPLTLESARPSHTSQYLCASSDRGVIDTQYFGPGTRLTVL.